This is a list of T cell receptor beta chains from one sample in a study of response to subunit inactivated influenza vaccine. TCRdb used MiXCR to reprocess the RT-PCR reads, holding one entry per CDR3 protein. Among 450,000 to 500,000 distinct CDR3 sequences, about 10% were seen once, and the ten largest hold around 12%. Sequenced material: PBMCs from blood, taken roughly 46 days after vaccination. The receptors stem from a man aged 45 to 65 who received an inactivated influenza vaccine. CDR3s include the opening cysteine and the closing phenylalanine or tryptophan. A D gene is named only where the DNA matches it firmly. Expanded clones are given a class, and other clones once, few, many or no size at all.

TRBD2 | TRBJ2-1 | TRBV13 | NA | TGTGCCAGCAGCCGCTCCTCGGGGGGTTACGAGCAGTTCTTC | CASSRSSGGYEQFF
TRBD1 | TRBJ2-7 | TRBV5-1 | few | TGCGCCAGCAGCCCTCTGACTGGGACAGGGCAGTACTTC | CASSPLTGTGQYF
NA | TRBJ2-2 | TRBV25-1 | NA | TGTGCCAGCAGTGTTTTCAGCCAGGGGTACACCGGGGAGCTGTTTTTT | CASSVFSQGYTGELFF
TRBD2 | TRBJ2-7 | TRBV7-8 | NA | TGTGCCAGCACCTCTCACAAGGTTCTAACTAGCGGGAGACAAAACTACGAGCAGTACTTC | CASTSHKVLTSGRQNYEQYF
NA | TRBJ1-4 | TRBV10-3 | NA | TGTGCCATCAGTGAAGAAACAGCCGGAAAACTGTTTTTT | CAISEETAGKLFF
TRBD1 | TRBJ2-1 | TRBV28 | few | TGTGCCAGCAGTTTAATCGGGGACAGGGGGCGCGATGAGCAGTTCTTC | CASSLIGDRGRDEQFF
TRBD2 | TRBJ2-1 | TRBV24-1 | few | TGTGCCACCAGTGATTTTACGGGCGGGGGGGCGAGGAATGAGCAGTTCTTC | CATSDFTGGGARNEQFF
NA | TRBJ2-5 | TRBV15 | NA | TGTGCCACCAGCAGAGATCAGGCAGGGGTCGAGACCCAGTACTTC | CATSRDQAGVETQYF
TRBD2 | TRBJ2-1 | TRBV6-5 | few | TGTGCCAGCAGTTACCCAAAGACTAGCGGGAGCGAATACAATGAGCAGTTCTTC | CASSYPKTSGSEYNEQFF
NA | TRBJ1-3 | TRBV9 | many | TGTGCCAGCAGACCAAGGGACGGAAACACCATATATTTT | CASRPRDGNTIYF
TRBD2 | TRBJ2-5 | TRBV7-8 | few | TGTGCCAGCAGCCTGGGACTAGCGGGGGCTACCTATGGGACCCAGTACTTC | CASSLGLAGATYGTQYF
NA | TRBJ1-1 | TRBV2 | NA | TGTACCATCAGTCCCGGGATACTAGTCGGAATGAACACTGAAGCTTTCTTT | CTISPGILVGMNTEAFF
NA | TRBJ2-7 | TRBV5-1 | NA | TGCGCCAGCAGCTTTATATCGACAGGATCCGAGCAGTACTTC | CASSFISTGSEQYF
NA | TRBJ1-6 | TRBV6-1 | many | TGTGCCAGCAGTGCCCCCGGGGGGAATAATTCACCCCTCCACTTT | CASSAPGGNNSPLHF
TRBD2 | TRBJ2-3 | TRBV7-9 | few | TGTGCCAGCACCCCGGGACTAGCGGGAGATACGCAGTATTTT | CASTPGLAGDTQYF
TRBD2 | TRBJ2-3 | TRBV4-1 | few | TGCGCCAGCAGCCAGGGTGCCGGGACTAGCAAGTATTTT | CASSQGAGTSKYF
NA | TRBJ2-7 | TRBV18 | NA | TGTGCCAGCTCACCGGCGGTAGAGTGGGGAACCGAGCAGTACTTC | CASSPAVEWGTEQYF
NA | TRBJ1-4 | TRBV5-5 | NA | TGTGCCAGCAGCACAGGGCCAAATGAAAAACTGTTTTTT | CASSTGPNEKLFF
TRBD1 | TRBJ1-5 | TRBV28 | NA | TGTGCCAGCAGTTTCGGAATGACAGGGGCGCGGGCCCAGCATTTT | CASSFGMTGARAQHF
NA | TRBJ2-7 | TRBV6-1 | many | TGTGCCAGCACTCCCCGGGGGGCCACGGTTCTCTCCGAGCAGTACTTC | CASTPRGATVLSEQYF
NA | TRBJ1-2 | TRBV7-2 | NA | TGTGCCAGCTCCCCCGGTGCGGTTCTCAGAGCTAACTATGGCTACACCTTC | CASSPGAVLRANYGYTF
NA | TRBJ2-7 | TRBV9 | few | TGTGCCAGCAGCGTAGCTCCGACAGAAACCTACGAGCAGTACTTC | CASSVAPTETYEQYF
TRBD2 | TRBJ2-5 | TRBV28 | NA | TGTGCCAGCAGCCGGGGACTAGCGCCACCAAAGACCCAGTACTTC | CASSRGLAPPKTQYF
NA | TRBJ2-5 | TRBV20-1 | few | TGCAGTGCTAGGGGGCCGATAAGGGAGACCCAGTACTTC | CSARGPIRETQYF
NA | TRBJ1-1 | TRBV3-1 | few | TGTGCCAGCAGCCTCCTGCCCCGGACACCAGGTGAAGCTTTCTTT | CASSLLPRTPGEAFF
TRBD1 | TRBJ1-2 | TRBV20-1 | few | TGCAGTGCGAAGGAAATAGACAGGGTTAGCTACACCTTC | CSAKEIDRVSYTF
NA | TRBJ2-1 | TRBV7-6 | NA | TGTGCCAGCAGCTTAACAACAGAAAGCTCCTACAATGAGCAGTTCTTC | CASSLTTESSYNEQFF
TRBD1 | TRBJ1-5 | TRBV28 | NA | TGTGCCAGCAGTTTCCATGACCCCGGGACAGGGTTTCAGCCCCAGCATTTT | CASSFHDPGTGFQPQHF
NA | TRBJ2-7 | TRBV4-2 | NA | TGTGCCAGCAGCCAAGATCTGGGGGAGTACTACGAGCAGTACTTC | CASSQDLGEYYEQYF
NA | TRBJ2-3 | TRBV20-1 | NA | TGCAGTGCAACCATACTAGGAGGGACTAGCACAGATACGCAGTATTTT | CSATILGGTSTDTQYF
NA | TRBJ2-5 | TRBV12-3/TRBV12-4 | NA | TGTGCCAGCAGTTGGGCTAACCAAGAGACCCAGTACTTC | CASSWANQETQYF
TRBD1 | TRBJ1-2 | TRBV11-2 | few | TGTGCCAGCAGCTTAGACGGACAGGGGGCCTTTCCCTATGGCTACACCTTC | CASSLDGQGAFPYGYTF
TRBD1 | TRBJ2-1 | TRBV24-1 | many | TGTGCCACCAGTGATTCGACAGGGGGCAGGGACAATGAGCAGTTCTTC | CATSDSTGGRDNEQFF
TRBD1 | TRBJ2-7 | TRBV28 | NA | TGTGCCAGCAGCGACGGGACAGGCGAATACGAGCAGTACTTC | CASSDGTGEYEQYF
NA | TRBJ1-5 | TRBV7-2 | NA | TGTGCCAGCAGCTTCCGGGCCGACCTCGGGTCCCAGCATTTT | CASSFRADLGSQHF
TRBD1 | TRBJ2-7 | TRBV20-1 | few | TGCAGTGCTAGAGTAGGCGGGACAGGGTCCCACGAGCAGTACTTC | CSARVGGTGSHEQYF
NA | TRBJ2-1 | TRBV20-1 | NA | TGCAGTGCTAGAGGGGAACAGATCCCCAATGAGCAGTTCTTC | CSARGEQIPNEQFF
TRBD1 | TRBJ2-1 | TRBV29-1 | NA | TGCAGCGTACAGGGGCGGCTAGTTGATGAGCAGTTCTTC | CSVQGRLVDEQFF
TRBD2 | TRBJ2-1 | TRBV7-2 | NA | TGTGCCAGCAGCTCGGAGGGCGGGGGGGCTCTCTATGAGCAGTTCTTC | CASSSEGGGALYEQFF
NA | TRBJ2-1 | TRBV7-3 | few | TGTGCCAGCAGCCGGGCGGCGGGATACAATGAGCAGTTCTTC | CASSRAAGYNEQFF
NA | TRBJ2-6 | TRBV6-5 | few | TGTGCCAGCAGTTATTCCAGAGGCTCTGGGGCCAACGTCCTGACTTTC | CASSYSRGSGANVLTF